These 15 T cell receptor beta chains originate from one sample sequenced in a study of T cell repertoires in cytomegalovirus infection. TCRdb independently ran MiXCR on the reads; one entry per CDR3 protein. Found here are about 360,000 distinct CDR3 sequences, 15% to 20% of them singletons; the top ten hold 7.5% to 9.5%. The sample taken for sequencing was PBMCs. These receptors came from a human donor in good health (CMV status not recorded). Some clones in this sample may be carry-over from other donors' samples.

This clonotype appeared a few times. The CDR3 DNA is TGTGCCAGCAGTTCCCGGGTAGCGGGAGGGTATGGGGACATTCAGTACTTC. As protein: CASSSRVAGGYGDIQYF. V gene TRBV12-3 or TRBV12-4 combines with J gene TRBJ2-4, with 11 bases lining up with TRBD2. The CDR3 has 17 amino acids. V shed 4 bases, J shed 8 bases, and the junction held 13 bases outside the gene matches.

Note on this clonotype: A single base separates this from a much larger clone, so it may be a read error. The rearrangement uses TRBV30 and TRBJ1-2, with a possible D match to TRBD1 (6 bases). V gave up 4 bases and J gave up 2 bases, with 14 bases separating them. There are 14 residues in the CDR3. The V gene's germline CDR1 is GTSNPN and CDR2 SVGIG (reference sequence). The CDR3 is CAWIVEGENYGYTF. Here the CDR3 DNA reads TGTGCCTGGATTGTCGAGGGGGAAAACTATGGCTACACCTTC. Full variable domain (missing parts from reference TRBV30 and TRBJ1-2): SQTIHQWPATLVQPVGSPLSLECTVEGTSNPNLYWYRQAAGRGLQLLFYSVGIGQISSEVPQNLSASRPQDRQFILSSKKLLLSDSGFYLCAWIVEGENYGYTFGSGTRLTVV.

This clonotype was seen a handful of times. The genes are TRBV11-1 and TRBJ2-1; D possibly corresponds to TRBD2 (5 bases). Germline loops: CDR1 SGHAT, CDR2 FQDESV (reference sequence). This CDR3 has 15 residues. Trimming shortened V by 5 bases and J by 8 bases, and 19 bases separated the two germline ends. Written as DNA, the CDR3 is TGTGCCAGCAGCCCATCGTTGCGGACTCGGGATGAGCAGTTCTTC. This codes for CASSPSLRTRDEQFF. Combining the CDR3 with reference TRBV11-1 and TRBJ2-1 gives the whole variable domain EAEVAQSPRYKITEKSQAVAFWCDPISGHATLYWYRQILGQGPELLVQFQDESVVDDSQLPKDRFSAERLKGVDSTLKIQPAELGDSAMYLCASSPSLRTRDEQFFGPGTRLTVL.

This clonotype was seen at least ten times. This chain connects TRBV7-6 to TRBJ2-1, with 13 bases identical to TRBD2. This CDR3 is built from 16 residues. Germline assignment: CDR1 SGHVS and CDR2 FNYEAQ. V was pared by 5 bases and J by 2 bases, with 3 bases of the junction left unmatched. Here the CDR3 reads CASSPGTSGTYNEQFF. CDR3 DNA sequence: TGTGCCAGCAGCCCCGGGACTAGCGGGACCTACAATGAGCAGTTCTTC.

This clonotype has at least ten counts. The chain combines TRBV28 with TRBJ2-3; the D gene is possibly TRBD1 (6 bases). This CDR3 is 15 amino acids long. V was cut by 6 bases and J by 6 bases, with 19 bases left in between. CDR1 and CDR2 from the germline V gene are MDHEN and SYDVKM. The CDR3 nucleotides read TGTGCCAGCAGCCCAACGTCAGGGGAAACGGATACGCAGTATTTT. As protein: CASSPTSGETDTQYF.

This clonotype was observed a handful of times. J is TRBJ1-5 and V is TRBV27; weak D call: TRBD1 (6 bases). V lost 6 bases, J lost 0 bases, and 24 bases lay in between. Germline CDR1 reads MNHEY; CDR2 reads SMNVEV (reference sequence). This CDR3 is 19 amino acids long. The CDR3 spells CASRGGDIRAGYSNQPQHF. Written as DNA, the CDR3 is TGTGCCAGCAGGGGGGGGGACATCAGGGCCGGTTATAGCAATCAGCCCCAGCATTTT.

This clonotype was seen ten or more times. V gene TRBV7-2 combines with J gene TRBJ2-3; D not certain. Trimming pared 5 bases from V and 1 base from J, leaving 13 bases between. The CDR3 sequence is 15 residues long. The germline V gene encodes CDR1 SGHTA and CDR2 FQGNSA. The CDR3 is CASSNRKMGTDTQYF. The CDR3 DNA reads TGTGCCAGCAGCAACCGTAAGATGGGCACAGATACGCAGTATTTT.

The chain couples TRBV18 to TRBJ2-7; a weak D match, TRBD1 (5 bases). This CDR3 has 17 residues. V was clipped by 0 bases and J by 0 bases, with 15 bases between them. The germline V gene has CDR1 KGHSH and CDR2 LQKENI. CDR3 protein: CASSPPGPLRSSYEQYF. In DNA form, the CDR3 reads TGTGCCAGCTCACCACCGGGGCCCCTCAGGAGCTCCTACGAGCAGTACTTC.

This clonotype was seen at least ten times. This chain joins TRBV5-6 and TRBJ1-5; no firm D call. Germline V CDR1 and CDR2: SGHDT, YYEEEE. This CDR3 has 15 residues. The germline V and J ends were trimmed by 5 bases and 0 bases, with 12 bases remaining between them. The CDR3 reads CASSRYRVSNQPQHF. CDR3 coding DNA: TGTGCCAGCAGTAGATATAGGGTTAGCAATCAGCCCCAGCATTTT.

There are a few counts of this clonotype. V is TRBV7-6 and J is TRBJ2-7, with D perhaps TRBD1 (6 bases). The CDR3 extends over 14 amino acids. CDR1 SGHVS and CDR2 FNYEAQ come from the germline V gene. Trimming removed 4 bases from V and 6 bases from J, with 16 bases in between. The DNA for the CDR3 is TGTGCCAGCAGCTCTCGCGGCAGGGGCCCCGAGCAGTACTTC. Encoded protein: CASSSRGRGPEQYF.

This clonotype appeared many times. The chain employs TRBV9 and TRBJ1-3; no definite D call. CDR3 length: 14 amino acids. Germline assignment: CDR1 SGDLS and CDR2 YYNGEE. Trimming removed 4 bases at V and 2 bases at J, with 10 bases between. CDR3 DNA sequence: TGTGCCAGCAGCCCACAGATGGCTGGAAACACCATATATTTT. Its protein is CASSPQMAGNTIYF.

This clonotype has at least ten counts. The chain combines TRBV11-1 with TRBJ1-6; 10 positions match TRBD1. With V trimmed by 4 bases and J by 7 bases, 4 bases remained unmatched. The germline V gene has CDR1 SGHAT and CDR2 FQDESV (reference sequence). The CDR3 spans 15 residues. CDR3 nucleotides: TGTGCCAGCAGCTCACCGGGACAGGGGAATTCACCCCTCCACTTT. It codes for CASSSPGQGNSPLHF.

This clonotype was observed a few times. The chain couples TRBV5-6 to TRBJ1-5; D is uncertain. CDR1 SGHDT and CDR2 YYEEEE come from the germline V gene. Trimming removed 4 bases at V and 2 bases at J, with 10 bases between. CDR3 size: 14 residues. The CDR3 sequence is CASSPAAGNQPQHF. As DNA, the CDR3 is TGTGCCAGCAGCCCGGCGGCAGGCAATCAGCCCCAGCATTTT. Together with reference TRBV5-6 and TRBJ1-5, the CDR3 gives the full variable domain: DAGVTQSPTHLIKTRGQQVTLRCSPKSGHDTVSWYQQALGQGPQFIFQYYEEEERQRGNFPDRFSGHQFPNYSSELNVNALLLGDSALYLCASSPAAGNQPQHFGDGTRLSIL.

The rearrangement uses TRBV6-2 or TRBV6-3 and TRBJ2-5, with TRBD2 matching 9 bases. The CDR3 is 14 residues long. CDR1 MNHEY and CDR2 SVGEGT come from the germline V gene. After removal of 5 bases from V and 5 bases from J, the junction contained 6 bases not matched to a gene. The CDR3 region is CASSKRGARETQYF. The CDR3 coding sequence is TGTGCCAGCAGTAAGCGGGGGGCCAGGGAGACCCAGTACTTC.

This clonotype turned up a few times. The CDR3 loop is CASTKVRAGELFF. The CDR3 bases are TGTGCCAGCACAAAAGTAAGGGCCGGGGAGCTGTTTTTT. The chain recombines TRBV2 with TRBJ2-2; D call uncertain. Germline V gives CDR1 SNHLY, CDR2 FYNNEI. This CDR3 is 13 amino acids long. V was shortened by 7 bases and J by 6 bases, with 12 bases between the two germline ends.